This TCR beta chain was recovered during a study of cytomegalovirus exposure and HLA in healthy donors (dated by TCRdb to 2016 to 2017). Background on the whole study: A later analysis indicated that the 120 validation repertoires were generated on the platform also employed for the approximately 700 repertoires of the first cohort. High-throughput TCR immunosequencing, statistical association of individual TCRs with disease status, and machine learning were combined to predict cytomegalovirus infection status. A separate validation cohort of roughly 110 different subjects was used in addition to the approximately 670-subject first cohort. The aim of the study was to test whether cataloging public T cell receptors could identify signatures of past pathogen exposure.

What the authors observed across the whole study: Most TCR sequences were seen in very few donors, while some public TCRs were found in many individuals. It was suggested by the authors that the approach could potentially be generalized to other disease states and immunological phenotypes. Subsequent analysis determined that TCRs grouped into clusters in the first cohort also showed a tendency toward co-occurrence across the approximately 110 validation repertoires, and approximately 93% of cluster scores exceeded 0. The classifier was reported to diagnose cytomegalovirus status with high specificity and sensitivity in both the original cohort and the validation cohort. The study gave a list of some 150 TCR beta chains associated with cytomegalovirus. A few of the identified cytomegalovirus-associated TCR beta chains were confirmed in vitro to be specific for cytomegalovirus antigens. A later analysis lacked HLA typing for the validation cohort, so it scored co-occurrence in that cohort across all 120 repertoires.

The CDR3 goes from the cysteine to the phenylalanine over 12 residues. Only the CDR3 part of the read is kept: 36 bases, read in frame from the first base. The germline V gene provides CDR1 MGHDK and CDR2 SYGVNS. V loses 5 bases, J loses 11 bases, and the germline ends lie 13 bases apart. In the case of this clone: Its recognized antigen is unknown. No base quality information exists; no much larger clone differs at one position.

The donors belonged to the validation cohort of about 130 subjects, which was separate from the approximately 700-subject first cohort. The library relied on the immunoSEQ multiplex PCR assay. The paper's processing steps were these. A statistical classification framework was developed to diagnose cytomegalovirus status using the catalog of TCR beta chain sequences. TCRdb took this table from immuneACCESS and kept in-frame rearrangements with V and J called. Such tables lack part of the clones; where checked against another copy, unresolved V genes explain under half of the gap, and the rest is unexplained. The D gene and trimming were derived from the DNA, and the V and J assignments and clone size from that table. This sample lists about 360,000 clones; 86% were detected once. The ten most abundant clones make up roughly 0.75% of the sample.

This clonotype was sampled from a woman under 30 in good health and CMV-seronegative. This chain is built from TRBV25-1 and TRBJ1-3; a tentative D call is TRBD1 (6 bases match). Input material: PBMCs. The bases are TGTGCCAGCAGTCCCCTAGGACAGTCCATATATTTT. This sequence encodes CASSPLGQSIYF.